The table lists the clone carrying this T cell receptor beta chain with a few counts. These data come from a study of blood T cell repertoires in COVID-19. Study information: Whether acute or convalescent, the COVID-19 samples came from the United States, Italy and Spain.

Under the authors' procedure: Cell counts per sample came from amplifying reference gene primers. TCRdb's copy holds only in-frame clones and misses some; the assay was immunoSEQ multiplex PCR. That table gives V, J and clone size, and the DNA gave D and trimming. The sample has 300,000 or so clones, around 88% seen once; the top ten hold about 1.7%. Germline V CDR1 and CDR2: SGHNT, YYREEE (reference sequence). The J segment lost 2 bases and the V segment lost 4 bases, leaving 8 bases of the junction unmatched. The CDR3 runs to 16 residues. The genes are TRBV5-4 and TRBJ2-2; 7 nucleotides align to TRBD1. The receptor's source is a woman aged 50 to 60 with acute or convalescent COVID-19. The material sequenced was peripheral blood. As DNA, the CDR3 is TGTGCCAGCAGCACCGGGACAGCGAGAAACACCGGGGAGCTGTTTTTT. Translating gives CASSTGTARNTGELFF.